The entry below describes one T cell receptor beta chain. Template switching added a universal primer binding site, and final cDNA carried unique molecular identifiers. MiXCR was run by TCRdb on the 5' RACE reads, yielding one entry per CDR3 protein. The top ten hold around 1.6% of the sample, which has hundreds of thousands of distinct CDR3 sequences, about 7.1% seen once. The source of the sample is a study of identical twins. The CDR3 covers 17 residues. The germline V gene encodes CDR1 SGHDT and CDR2 YYEEEE. Between the trimmed V and J ends, which lost 1 base and 0 bases, there was a span of 13 bases. The sample also formed part of further work on yellow fever vaccine responses in identical twins.

The chain uses TRBV5-6 and TRBJ2-2; possible D gene TRBD2, 6 bases. The sequenced sample consisted of PBMCs. The receptor comes from a young woman in good health. This CDR3 is CASSLFERAPNTGELFF. DNA for the CDR3: TGTGCCAGCAGCTTGTTTGAGCGGGCCCCGAACACCGGGGAGCTGTTTTTT.